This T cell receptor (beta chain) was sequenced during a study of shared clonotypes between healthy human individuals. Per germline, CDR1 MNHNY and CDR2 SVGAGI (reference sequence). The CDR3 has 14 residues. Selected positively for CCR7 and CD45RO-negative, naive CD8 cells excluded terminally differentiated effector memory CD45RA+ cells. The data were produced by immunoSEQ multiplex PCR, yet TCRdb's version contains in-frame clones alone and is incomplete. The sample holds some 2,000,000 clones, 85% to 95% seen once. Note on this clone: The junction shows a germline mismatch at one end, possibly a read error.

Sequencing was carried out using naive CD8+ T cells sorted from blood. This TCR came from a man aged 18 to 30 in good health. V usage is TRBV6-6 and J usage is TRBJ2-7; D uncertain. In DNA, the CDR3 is TGTGCCAGCAGTTACACGTGGGTCTCCAACGAGCAGTACTTC. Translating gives CASSYTWVSNEQYF.